This note documents a single T cell receptor (beta chain) sequence. This CDR3 is built from 11 residues. The germline gives CDR1 LGHDT, CDR2 YNNKEL (reference sequence). Trimming took off 4 bases at V and 5 bases at J, with 5 bases between the two ends. The sample originates from a study of blood T cell repertoires in COVID-19. Here immunoSEQ multiplex PCR was the method, and the copy in TCRdb shows in-frame clones only, minus some. The sample lists roughly 200,000 clones; 88% were seen once. Sequenced input: PBMCs or T cells enriched from blood (not recorded which). The genes are TRBV3-1 (or the pseudogene TRBV3-2) and TRBJ1-1; D is ambiguous. The receptor was isolated from a woman in her twenties or thirties who had recovered from COVID-19. The CDR3 nucleotides read TGTGCCAGCAGCCGGAGTACTGAAGCTTTCTTT. Protein sequence: CASSRSTEAFF.